The source of this T cell receptor beta chain is a study of T cell responses to AZD1222 COVID-19 vaccine (dated by TCRdb to the early 2020s). About the investigation overall: AZD1222 recipients whose second dose came at about 4 weeks and those whose second dose came at about 12 weeks were combined into one group, since spike-specific TCR depth and breadth did not differ between the two schedules. Trial participants were enrolled by age into subgroups of 18-55, 56-69 and 70-plus years, and around 140, 26 and 57 TCR-sequenced participants, respectively, were included in these subgroups. A total of about 230 trial participants underwent TCR sequencing, of whom some 210 received two doses of AZD1222 and some 25 received two doses of the MenACWY control vaccine. Summary of the overall study and its limitations: After two AZD1222 doses, spike-specific TCR breadth and depth were significantly higher than at day 0 and than in MenACWY recipients. CD4 TCRs associated with the vaccine covered the entire spike protein, and the dominant responses were in regions 160-218 and 743-854. Nearly half of unique spike-specific TCRs reportedly recognized epitopes outside regions mutated in the B.1.351 and B.1.1.7 variants. The 56-69-year group was small, and its depth increase did not reach significance, likely because of low power. Conclusions about previously exposed vaccinees were limited because only six AZD1222 recipients were SARS-CoV-2 seropositive at baseline. Participants were mostly white British and included more females than males, and it was suggested by the authors that clonal diversity may have been underestimated. Because no samples from the day 14 peak response were available, repertoires could be characterized only after the peak T cell response.

The CDR3 regions of human TCRbeta chains were analyzed by immunosequencing. The original methods were these. TCRs in the repertoires were compared against a reference library of SARS-CoV-2-specific TCRs that had been generated with the MIRA antigen-specificity platform. Breadth was defined as the fraction of unique TCRs that were SARS-CoV-2-associated, and depth was defined as the fraction of total T cells that were SARS-CoV-2-associated. Using the MIRA data, every spike-specific TCR was mapped to the spike region that the TCR reacted to and assigned to either a CD4 or a CD8 class. Log10-transformed breadth and depth values were compared by one-way ANOVA with Sidak's multiple comparisons tests. This immuneACCESS table, as held by TCRdb, lists in-frame sequences with V and J called but not all clones. Of the missing ones, under half trace to an unresolved V gene in checked studies; the others have no known cause. V, J and clone size derive from that table, while D and trimming were established from the DNA sequence. A total of 150,000 to 200,000 clones appear in this sample, 85% to 95% of them only once. Over 1% of the sample is held by the ten biggest clonotypes.

The sample's time point label, decoded: baseline before first vaccination. The vaccinee samples were drawn from two UK trials, COV001 and COV002, one of which was a single-blind randomized controlled phase 2/3 trial testing AZD1222 (ChAdOx1 nCoV-19) in healthy adults. For TCRbeta chain sequencing, PBMC samples from trial participants were taken at day 0 and at day 28 after the second dose. Between the V and J ends, shortened by 3 bases and 14 bases respectively, the junction contains 17 bases. The CDR3 holds 14 amino acids from the cysteine to the phenylalanine. The CDR3 DNA has 42 bases and is translated from base 1. CDR1 MNHEY and CDR2 SMNVEV were looked up in the germline V gene (reference sequence). As concerns this clone: Its specific antigen is unknown. No much larger clonotype is one base removed from it; base qualities were not supplied.

This specimen consisted of peripheral blood, obtained on day 0 of AZD1222 vaccination. The chain is encoded by TRBV27 joined to TRBJ1-6; a tentative D call is TRBD1 (6 bases match). This receptor was obtained from an adult in good health. The base sequence is TGTGCCAGCAGTTTTGACAGGCCCCCTGGTGCCCTCCACTTT. It translates as CASSFDRPPGALHF.